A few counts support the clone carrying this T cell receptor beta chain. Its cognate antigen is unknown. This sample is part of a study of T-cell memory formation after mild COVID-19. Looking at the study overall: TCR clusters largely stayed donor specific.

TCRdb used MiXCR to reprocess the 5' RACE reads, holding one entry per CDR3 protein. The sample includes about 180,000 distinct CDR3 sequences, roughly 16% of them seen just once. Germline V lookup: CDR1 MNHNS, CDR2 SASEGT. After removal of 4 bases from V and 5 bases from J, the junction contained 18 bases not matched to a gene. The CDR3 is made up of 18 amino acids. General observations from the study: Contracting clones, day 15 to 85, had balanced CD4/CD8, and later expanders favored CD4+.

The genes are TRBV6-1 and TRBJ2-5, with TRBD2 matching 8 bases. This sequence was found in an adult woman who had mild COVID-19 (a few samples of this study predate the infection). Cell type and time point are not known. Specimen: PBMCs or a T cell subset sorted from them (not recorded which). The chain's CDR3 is CASSGPHTLAGRGETQYF. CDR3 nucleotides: TGTGCCAGCAGTGGGCCCCACACTTTAGCGGGACGGGGGGAGACCCAGTACTTC.